A selection of T cell receptor beta chains follows, all from one sample in a study of blood T cell repertoires in COVID-19. Some clones are missing from TCRdb's copy, which holds only in-frame ones; the method was immunoSEQ multiplex PCR. This sample has approximately 50,000 clones, with around three quarters found just once. Sequenced: peripheral blood. Every receptor here comes from a man aged 65 to 79 with acute or convalescent COVID-19. The CDR3 runs from the conserved cysteine through the conserved F or W. D genes are given only for firm matches. Size is omitted from some rows. Given values are once, few, many or a class for expanded clones.

TRBV5-6	14	TRBJ2-7	NA	TRBD1	CASSLGQGIHEQYF	TGTGCCAGCAGCTTGGGACAGGGAATCCACGAGCAGTACTTC
TRBV6-5	15	TRBJ1-5	NA	TRBD1	CASILSGTGDQPQHF	TGTGCCAGCATCCTATCTGGGACAGGGGATCAGCCCCAGCATTTT
TRBV6-1	15	TRBJ2-7	NA	NA	CASSEQSGSLWEQYF	TGTGCCAGCAGTGAACAGTCAGGATCGCTGTGGGAGCAGTACTTC
TRBV7-9	15	TRBJ2-5	NA	NA	CASSNDRWARETQYF	TGTGCCAGCAGCAACGATCGTTGGGCGCGAGAGACCCAGTACTTC
TRBV11-3	16	TRBJ2-7	once	NA	CASSLVSDSAFIEQYF	TGTGCCAGCAGCTTAGTTTCGGACTCCGCTTTTATTGAGCAGTACTTC
TRBV4-3	18	TRBJ2-3	NA	NA	CASSQDLQGGLITDTQYF	TGCGCCAGCAGCCAAGATTTACAGGGTGGTTTGATAACAGATACGCAGTATTTT
TRBV19	13	TRBJ1-2	NA	TRBD1	CASKPTGGLGYTF	TGTGCCAGTAAACCGACAGGGGGCTTAGGCTACACCTTC
TRBV11-2	15	TRBJ2-7	NA	NA	CASSLFSAGGDEQYF	TGTGCCAGCAGCTTATTTTCGGCGGGCGGGGACGAGCAGTACTTC
TRBV18	15	TRBJ2-7	NA	TRBD1	CASSPPGTGLYEQYF	TGTGCCAGCTCACCCCCCGGGACAGGACTTTACGAGCAGTACTTC
TRBV5-1	16	TRBJ1-5	NA	TRBD1	CASSLAASGGWQPQHF	TGCGCCAGCAGCTTGGCGGCTTCAGGGGGCTGGCAGCCCCAGCATTTT
TRBV19	16	TRBJ1-6	many	NA	CASSIPQGLWNSPLHF	TGTGCCAGTAGTATTCCCCAGGGTTTATGGAATTCACCCCTCCACTTT
TRBV6-5	15	TRBJ1-5	NA	NA	CASRRDSHSNQPQHF	TGTGCCAGCAGGCGCGACAGTCATAGCAATCAGCCCCAGCATTTT
TRBV7-2	14	TRBJ2-3	many	TRBD2	CASSPGGVRGTQYF	TGTGCCAGCAGCCCCGGGGGGGTTCGGGGTACGCAGTATTTT
TRBV28	13	TRBJ2-7	NA	TRBD1	CASKTGGWNEQYF	TGTGCCAGCAAAACAGGGGGTTGGAACGAGCAGTACTTC
TRBV18	12	TRBJ2-1	NA	NA	CASSHADTERFF	TGTGCCAGCTCACACGCGGATACTGAGAGGTTCTTC
TRBV6-5	13	TRBJ2-7	NA	TRBD2	CASSLAGEYEQYF	TGTGCCAGCAGCTTAGCGGGGGAGTACGAGCAGTACTTC
TRBV6-5	13	TRBJ2-4	NA	NA	CASSYSLRDIQYF	TGTGCCAGCAGTTACTCGCTGAGGGACATTCAGTACTTC
TRBV5-1	16	TRBJ1-6	once	NA	CASSTRESQRNSPLHF	TGCGCCAGCAGCACTAGGGAGAGTCAACGTAATTCACCCCTCCACTTT
TRBV10-1	13	TRBJ2-7	NA	TRBD2	CASSVGLAGEQYF	TGCGCCAGCAGTGTAGGACTAGCGGGGGAGCAGTACTTC
TRBV2	15	TRBJ1-3	NA	NA	CARSQEADSGNTIYF	TGTGCCAGAAGTCAAGAGGCGGACTCTGGAAACACCATATATTTT
TRBV11-3	14	TRBJ2-1	NA	TRBD1	CASSLGGTANEQFF	TGTGCCAGCAGCTTAGGGGGGACAGCTAATGAGCAGTTCTTC
TRBV5-1	16	TRBJ1-3	NA	NA	CASSLDGFGGRNTIYF	TGCGCCAGCAGCTTGGATGGGTTTGGCGGGAGAAACACCATATATTTT
TRBV7-3	13	TRBJ1-2	few	TRBD1	CASSLPTGDGYTF	TGTGCCAGCAGCTTACCGACAGGGGACGGCTACACCTTC
TRBV19	15	TRBJ2-2	NA	TRBD1	CASSIGQGSTGELFF	TGTGCCAGTAGTATAGGACAGGGCAGCACCGGGGAGCTGTTTTTT
TRBV29-1	13	TRBJ2-3	once	TRBD2	CSVDAGVADTQYF	TGCAGCGTTGACGCGGGAGTCGCAGATACGCAGTATTTT
TRBV7-9	14	TRBJ2-3	NA	TRBD2	CASSRTSGGDTQYF	TGTGCCAGCAGCCGCACTAGCGGTGGAGATACGCAGTATTTT
TRBV9	10	TRBJ1-1	NA	NA	CASSFNEAFF	TGTGCCAGCAGCTTCAATGAAGCTTTCTTT
TRBV28	17	TRBJ2-5	NA	NA	CPLGTRGPWARRETQYF	TGTCCCTTGGGCACGCGGGGCCCGTGGGCCCGACGGGAGACCCAGTACTTC
TRBV27	13	TRBJ2-2	NA	TRBD2	CASTWGGAGELFF	TGTGCCAGCACCTGGGGGGGTGCCGGGGAGCTGTTTTTT
TRBV7-9	15	TRBJ2-5	NA	TRBD2	CASSLVWLAEETQYF	TGTGCCAGCAGCTTAGTGTGGCTAGCGGAAGAGACCCAGTACTTC
TRBV19	16	TRBJ2-2	NA	TRBD2	CASSKNPGLDSGELFF	TGTGCCAGTAGTAAAAACCCGGGACTAGATTCCGGGGAGCTGTTTTTT
TRBV24-1	14	TRBJ2-3	NA	TRBD1	CATSKTGSGDTQYF	TGTGCCACCAGCAAGACAGGGTCCGGAGATACGCAGTATTTT
TRBV10-3	17	TRBJ1-6	few	TRBD1	CAISESGTVGRGSPLHF	TGTGCCATCAGTGAGTCTGGGACAGTGGGGAGAGGTTCACCCCTCCACTTT
TRBV28	17	TRBJ2-1	few	TRBD2	CASSFTGFSGRWNEQFF	TGTGCCAGCAGTTTCACGGGGTTTAGCGGGAGGTGGAATGAGCAGTTCTTC
TRBV21-1	15	TRBJ2-1	NA	NA	CASSKGRDRGDEQFF	TGTGCCAGCAGCAAAGGGCGGGACAGGGGTGATGAGCAGTTCTTC
TRBV5-4	13	TRBJ2-4	NA	TRBD2	CASSSSGINIQYF	TGTGCCAGCAGCTCTAGCGGGATAAACATTCAGTACTTC
TRBV25-1	17	TRBJ2-2	NA	TRBD2	CASSVRGLAGRTGELFF	TGTGCCAGCAGTGTAAGGGGACTAGCGGGACGAACCGGGGAGCTGTTTTTT
TRBV30	15	TRBJ2-3	NA	NA	CAWSARGGATDTQYF	TGTGCCTGGAGCGCCCGAGGGGGGGCCACAGATACGCAGTATTTT